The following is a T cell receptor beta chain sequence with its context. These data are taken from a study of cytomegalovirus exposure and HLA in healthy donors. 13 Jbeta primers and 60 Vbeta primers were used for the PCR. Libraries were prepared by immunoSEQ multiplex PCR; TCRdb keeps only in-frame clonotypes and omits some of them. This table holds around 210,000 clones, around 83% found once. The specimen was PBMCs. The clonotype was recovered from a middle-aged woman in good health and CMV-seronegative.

CDR3 region: CASSLAGGTGVRYTF. Here the CDR3 DNA reads TGTGCCAGCAGTTTAGCGGGCGGCACGGGAGTCCGCTACACCTTC. The rearrangement uses TRBV28 and TRBJ1-2; D is unresolved. This CDR3 is built from 15 residues. The germline V and J ends were trimmed by 2 bases and 9 bases, with 19 bases remaining between them. CDR1 MDHEN and CDR2 SYDVKM come from the germline V gene.